The clone carrying this T cell receptor (beta chain) was counted once. This sample was included in a study of blood T cell repertoires in COVID-19. With 2 bases removed from V and 7 bases from J, the gap between germline ends came to 18 bases. The germline V gene encodes CDR1 SGHTA and CDR2 FQGNSA. The CDR3 is made up of 17 amino acids. Per the authors' pipeline: It was from reference gene primer amplification that nucleated cell counts were estimated. Sequencing was performed with immunoSEQ multiplex PCR; in TCRdb, only in-frame clones are kept and a portion is missing. For V, J and clone size, that table is used; D and trimming come from the DNA. The table shows 400,000 to 450,000 clones, with 80% to 95% occurring only once.

The sequence was obtained from a man aged 18 to 30 who had recovered from COVID-19. The sequencing input was PBMCs or T cells enriched from blood (not recorded which). This sequence joins TRBV7-2 and TRBJ1-6, with D tentatively TRBD1 (5 bases). CDR3 sequence reads: CASSLHGSLQANSPLHF. The CDR3 bases are TGTGCCAGCAGCTTACATGGATCCCTACAGGCAAATTCACCCCTCCACTTT.